Here is one TCR beta chain with its context. As the CDR3 is not closed by the conserved phenylalanine or tryptophan, this likely results from a read error. The DNA is omitted, as the CDR3 cannot be located on it reliably, and the CDR3 follows TCRdb's listing. The library was built for alpha chains, so this beta chain is an off-target read and its size means little. The data were taken from a study of spatial heterogeneity in lung cancer. At the level of the study: Detection consistently captured more beta-chain sequences than alpha-chain sequences. Each unique TCR and UMI combination was seen more than ten times on average in raw reads.

Stated time point: sample taken at primary tumor resection. From tumor, nontumor lung or frozen PBMC, whole RNA was taken unsorted for sequencing. There were some 70 donors, all of them untreated patients with early-stage non-small cell lung cancer. The CDR3 is 15 amino acids in total, end residues counted. Germline V gene lookup returns CDR1 LGHDT and CDR2 YNNKEL (reference sequence). The library protocol tagged each TCR cDNA with a unique molecular identifier. A single record per CDR3 protein comes from TCRdb applying MiXCR to the 5' RACE reads. The table includes approximately 1,900 distinct CDR3 sequences, 7.8% detected once.

The sequence was obtained from a male donor with early-stage non-small cell lung cancer. This chain connects TRBV3-1 to TRBJ2-3; the table's D call, TRBD1, has no DNA check behind it. Source: normal lung tissue next to the tumor, taken at surgery. CDR3 in amino acids: CASSQGSNTGRDPVV.